Below, 8 T cell receptor beta chains from the same sample are listed, as sequenced in a study of cytomegalovirus exposure and HLA in healthy donors. The PCR used 60 Vbeta and 13 Jbeta primers. Repertoires were generated with immunoSEQ multiplex PCR, while TCRdb's copy carries only in-frame clones and drops some. The sample lists approximately 140,000 clones; 65% to 85% were seen once. The sequenced sample was PBMCs. The source is a man aged 18 to 29 in good health and CMV-seronegative.

The rearrangement uses TRBV7-6 and TRBJ1-1; possible D gene TRBD1, 6 bases. The CDR3 is 14 residues long. Germline CDR1 reads SGHVS; CDR2 reads FNYEAQ. The ends were cut back, 3 bases at V and 4 bases at J, with 12 bases in the middle. CDR3 bases: TGTGCCAGCAGCTTCTCGACAGGACCCACTGAAGCTTTCTTT. It translates to CASSFSTGPTEAFF.

Points on this clone: At the DNA level, this CDR3 is encoded by other sequences in the same sample as well. The rearrangement joins TRBV6-5 to TRBJ1-1; D not resolved. Trimming removed 2 bases from V and 1 base from J, with 5 bases in between. CDR1 is MNHEY, CDR2 SVGAGI, per germline. The CDR3 loop spans 13 amino acids. CDR3 residues: CASSYTGNTEAFF. The CDR3 DNA reads as TGTGCCAGCAGTTACACGGGGAACACTGAAGCTTTCTTT.

This clone was found a few times. V gene TRBV10-1 combines with J gene TRBJ2-7; the match to TRBD1 covers 10 bases. The germline CDR1 and CDR2 sequences are WNHNN and SYGVQD (reference sequence). The ends lost 0 bases at V and 3 bases at J; junction bases unmatched: 5. CDR3 length: 16 amino acids. The CDR3 reads CASSESSGTGDYEQYF. CDR3 in DNA: TGCGCCAGCAGTGAGTCTTCCGGGACAGGGGACTACGAGCAGTACTTC.

The V call is TRBV11-3, the J call TRBJ2-7; D is possibly TRBD1 (6 bases). This CDR3 spans 12 amino acids. The V end was cut by 4 bases, the J end by 6 bases, with 10 bases between. Germline CDR1 reads SGHNT; CDR2 reads YENEEA. The CDR3 spells CASSSTGIEQYF. In DNA form, the CDR3 reads TGTGCCAGCAGCTCCACAGGGATCGAGCAGTACTTC.

The chain uses TRBV6-1 and TRBJ2-7; maybe TRBD2 (7 bases). The CDR3 runs 14 residues. Germline loops: CDR1 MNHNS, CDR2 SASEGT. V lost 5 bases, J lost 2 bases, and 13 bases lay in between. The CDR3 here is CASSPRGAPYEQYF. In DNA, the CDR3 is TGTGCCAGCAGTCCCCGGGGGGCCCCCTACGAGCAGTACTTC.

The table lists this clone with a few counts. The rearrangement joins TRBV5-1 to TRBJ1-2, with D unresolved. V was shortened by 4 bases and J by 6 bases, with 19 bases between the two germline ends. The CDR3 length is 15 residues. CDR1 is SGHRS and CDR2 is YFSETQ in the germline V gene. This chain's CDR3 is CASSLSAGNLDGYTF. CDR3 sequence (DNA): TGCGCCAGCAGCCTCTCCGCGGGGAATTTGGATGGCTACACCTTC.

DNA of the CDR3: TGTGCCAGCAGTTTTGGGACAGGGGATTCGGGCTCCTACAATGAGCAGTTCTTC. Its translation: CASSFGTGDSGSYNEQFF. The chain carries TRBV27 and TRBJ2-1, with 10 bases matching TRBD1. The V gene's germline CDR1 is MNHEY and CDR2 SMNVEV (reference sequence). Germline trimming cut 3 bases from V and 0 bases from J; bases unmatched to any gene: 8. The CDR3 runs 18 residues.

The chain combines TRBV6-6 with TRBJ1-4; the D gene is possibly TRBD1 (6 bases). The germline gives CDR1 MNHNY, CDR2 SVGAGI (reference sequence). V lost 6 bases and J lost 7, with 12 bases in between. The CDR3 runs 13 residues. The CDR3 region is CASRSTGGEKLFF. The CDR3, as DNA: TGTGCCAGCAGGTCGACAGGAGGTGAAAAACTGTTTTTT.